Listed here are 27 T cell receptor beta chains from one sample, sequenced in a study of T cell responses to AZD1222 COVID-19 vaccine. Here immunoSEQ multiplex PCR was the method, and the copy in TCRdb shows in-frame clones only, minus some. Of 150,000 or so clones in the sample, approximately 91% are singletons; the top ten hold 1.6%. The sequenced sample was peripheral blood, obtained on day 0 of AZD1222 vaccination. Source of these receptors: an adult in good health.

The V and J genes are TRBV7-2 and TRBJ1-6; D call uncertain. The V gene's germline CDR1 is SGHTA and CDR2 FQGNSA. The CDR3 runs 15 residues. The V gene lost 1 base and the J gene lost 10 bases, with 14 bases spanning the gap. Written as DNA, the CDR3 is TGTGCCAGCAGCTTAGAGTCGAAGGGAGGCTCACCCCTCCACTTT. Its translation is CASSLESKGGSPLHF.

The chain employs TRBV2 and TRBJ2-2; 9 positions match TRBD1. V was clipped by 5 bases and J by 1 base; unmatched bases: 5. Germline lookup yields CDR1 SNHLY and CDR2 FYNNEI. CDR3 size: 16 residues. For the CDR3, the DNA is TGTGCCAGCAGTCACCCGGGACAGGGGAACACCGGGGAGCTGTTTTTT. The encoded protein is CASSHPGQGNTGELFF.

V is TRBV18 and J is TRBJ2-7; a possible D gene is TRBD1 (6 bases). Germline CDR1 is KGHSH and CDR2 is LQKENI. Deletions cut 2 bases from V and 2 bases from J, with 10 bases between. This CDR3 is 14 amino acids long. This CDR3 reads CASSPLGTTYEQYV. CDR3 sequence (DNA): TGTGCCAGCTCACCATTGGGGACAACCTACGAGCAGTACGTC.

The chain links TRBV29-1 to TRBJ2-1; the D gene is possibly TRBD2 (5 bases). The CDR3 contains 16 residues. V shed 3 bases and J shed 4 bases, with 19 bases lying between them. CDR1 and CDR2 (germline): SQVTM, ANQGSEA. The CDR3 coding sequence is TGCAGCGTTGAGACGAGGACTCGCCCCCTTTACAATGAGCAGTTCTTC. This encodes CSVETRTRPLYNEQFF.

J is TRBJ1-4 and V is TRBV5-1; D is unresolved. CDR3 size: 12 residues. V lost 4 bases and J lost 13, with 14 bases in between. Germline CDR1 reads SGHRS; CDR2 reads YFSETQ. The CDR3 bases are TGCGCCAGCAGCCATCAAGCCGGGCCACTGTTTTTT. It encodes CASSHQAGPLFF.

This clone was picked up a small number of times. The chain employs TRBV28 and TRBJ1-5; possibly TRBD1 for D (6 bases). V was clipped by 3 bases and J by 7 bases, with 16 bases between them. The germline gives CDR1 MDHEN, CDR2 SYDVKM. The CDR3 extends over 15 amino acids. CDR3 protein: CASSLRTGIMQPQHF. The CDR3 nucleotides read TGTGCCAGCAGTTTGCGAACAGGGATCATGCAGCCCCAGCATTTT.

The chain links TRBV5-4 to TRBJ1-3; D is uncertain. The CDR3 spans 13 residues. Trimming removed 0 bases from V and 8 bases from J, with 9 bases in between. From germline, CDR1 is SGHNT and CDR2 YYREEE (reference sequence). CDR3 region: CASSLGLKDTIYF. DNA for the CDR3: TGTGCCAGCAGCTTGGGCCTGAAAGACACCATATATTTT.

Of note for this clone: At one boundary the junction diverges from the germline segment, which might be a read error. This chain joins TRBV29-1 and TRBJ1-2; D is unclear. The CDR3 is 8 residues long. The germline V gene encodes CDR1 SQVTM and CDR2 ANQGSEA. The CDR3 DNA sequence: TGCAGCGTTGATCCTATACTCTTC. Protein product: CSVDPILF. The entire variable domain, with the rest obtained from reference TRBV29-1 and TRBJ1-2, is as follows: SAVISQKPSRDICQRGTSLTIQCQVDSQVTMMFWYRQQPGQSLTLIATANQGSEATYESGFVIDKFPISRPNLTFSTLTVSNMSPEDSSIYLCSVDPILFGSGTRLTVV.

The chain links TRBV24-1 to TRBJ2-2, with 13 nucleotides matching TRBD2. With V trimmed by 8 bases and J by 2 bases, 10 bases remained unmatched. The germline gives CDR1 KGHDR, CDR2 SFDVKD. This CDR3 contains 18 residues. The CDR3 spells CATNPSTSGRRNTGELFF. CDR3 DNA: TGTGCCACCAATCCATCGACTAGCGGGAGGAGAAACACCGGGGAGCTGTTTTTT.

The V call is TRBV5-1, the J call TRBJ1-1, with D unclear. The V and J ends lost 4 bases and 1 base respectively, with 11 bases between them. This CDR3 has 14 amino acids. Germline CDR1 SGHRS, CDR2 YFSETQ. The CDR3 sequence is CASSLSSPNTEAFF. Written as DNA, the CDR3 is TGCGCCAGCAGCCTCTCTAGTCCGAACACTGAAGCTTTCTTT.

V is TRBV2 and J is TRBJ1-4; D remains ambiguous. Trimming cost V 7 bases and J 8 bases, with 17 bases left between them. This CDR3 has 14 residues. Germline V gene data show CDR1 as SNHLY and CDR2 as FYNNEI. CDR3 loop: CASMGGVPREKLFF. The DNA of the CDR3 is TGTGCCAGCATGGGAGGAGTGCCCAGAGAAAAACTGTTTTTT.

This chain uses TRBV5-6 with TRBJ2-2; 14 nucleotides line up with TRBD2. The CDR3 has 15 residues. Unmatched junction bases numbered 1, after V lost 3 bases and J lost 6 bases. Germline lookup yields CDR1 SGHDT and CDR2 YYEEEE. The CDR3 sequence: CASSWGLAGAGELFF. Written as DNA, the CDR3 is TGTGCCAGCAGCTGGGGACTAGCGGGAGCCGGGGAGCTGTTTTTT.

The rearrangement joins TRBV6-5 to TRBJ2-7, with D possibly matching TRBD2 (7 bases). Trimming pared 5 bases from V and 6 bases from J, leaving 8 bases between. Per germline, CDR1 MNHEY and CDR2 SVGAGI. This CDR3 is built from 11 residues. CDR3 in DNA: TGTGCCAGCAGTCGGGGGGCCGAGCAGTACGTC. This codes for CASSRGAEQYV.

This chain joins TRBV7-9 and TRBJ1-1, with TRBD1 identical over 8 bases. The CDR3 consists of 16 residues. Germline CDR1 reads SEHNR; CDR2 reads FQNEAQ (reference sequence). V shed 5 bases and J 1 base; nucleotides not matched to a gene: 9. The CDR3 DNA reads TGTGCCAGCAGCCAAAGCAGGACAGGGCCGAACACTGAAGCTTTCTTT. It is translated as CASSQSRTGPNTEAFF.

The chain couples TRBV7-8 to TRBJ2-7; 8 bases align to TRBD1. The CDR3 totals 15 residues. V trimming: 4 bases; J trimming: 0 bases; junction bases outside the gene matches: 5. CDR1 and CDR2 (germline): SGHVS, FQNEAQ. DNA for the CDR3: TGTGCCAGCAGCTCACGACAGGGGTCCTCCTACGAGCAGTACTTC. Protein: CASSSRQGSSYEQYF.

The V call is TRBV14, the J call TRBJ1-1, with D perhaps matching TRBD1 (5 bases). Germline V CDR1 and CDR2: SGHDN, FVKESK. The CDR3 length is 15 residues. Trimming removed 1 base at V and 3 bases at J, with 12 bases between. CDR3 coding DNA: TGTGCCAGCAGCCAAGTCGGGACCGATTACACTGAAGCTTTCTTT. This gives the protein CASSQVGTDYTEAFF.

The chain employs TRBV12-3 or TRBV12-4 and TRBJ1-2; TRBD1 might be the D (6 bases). This CDR3 region has 11 residues. Between the trimmed V and J ends, which lost 7 bases and 5 bases, there was a span of 8 bases. The CDR3 region is CASTGAYGYTF. The CDR3 DNA is TGTGCCAGCACGGGGGCTTATGGCTACACCTTC.

This chain joins TRBV6-6 and TRBJ2-7; D is uncertain. The CDR3 consists of 13 residues. V was shortened by 3 bases and J by 5 bases, with 11 bases between the two germline ends. Looked up from germline, CDR1 is MNHNY and CDR2 is SVGAGI (reference sequence). CDR3 sequence: CASSYYAENEQYF. The CDR3 DNA follows: TGTGCCAGCAGTTATTATGCCGAAAACGAGCAGTACTTC.

The chain employs TRBV19 and TRBJ2-3; 8 bases line up with TRBD2. From germline, CDR1 is LNHDA and CDR2 SQIVND (reference sequence). The J segment lost 3 bases and the V segment lost 7 bases, leaving 9 bases of the junction unmatched. This CDR3 is 15 amino acids long. Here the CDR3 DNA reads TGTGCCAGTACTGGACTAGCCCTAGGAACAGATACGCAGTATTTT. It specifies CASTGLALGTDTQYF. Looking up the rest from reference TRBV19 and TRBJ2-3 gives the full variable domain: DGGITQSPKYLFRKEGQNVTLSCEQNLNHDAMYWYRQDPGQGLRLIYYSQIVNDFQKGDIAEGYSVSREKKESFPLTVTSAQKNPTAFYLCASTGLALGTDTQYFGPGTRLTVL.

This clone was observed a single time. The chain uses TRBV3-1 (or the pseudogene TRBV3-2) and TRBJ1-5; 9 positions match TRBD1. The CDR3 runs 15 residues. Germline V lookup: CDR1 LGHDT, CDR2 YNNKEL (reference sequence). V lost 1 base to trimming and J lost 7 bases; unmatched junction nucleotides: 5. The CDR3: CASSQGTGVGQPQHF. The DNA of the CDR3 is TGTGCCAGCAGCCAAGGGACAGGGGTGGGGCAGCCCCAGCATTTT.

The chain couples TRBV28 to TRBJ1-6; D not certain. V was shortened by 6 bases and J by 0 bases, with 12 bases between the two germline ends. Per the germline V gene, CDR1 is MDHEN and CDR2 is SYDVKM. This CDR3 contains 16 residues. The CDR3 sequence is CASSRSSSSYNSPLHF. In nucleotides, the CDR3 is TGTGCCAGCAGCCGGAGCTCCAGCTCCTATAATTCACCCCTCCACTTT.

The gene calls are TRBV4-1 and TRBJ1-1; D is unresolved. V lost 5 bases to trimming and J lost 5 bases, with 18 bases between them. Germline CDR1 MGHRA, CDR2 YSYEKL. The CDR3 covers 15 residues. The CDR3 bases are TGCGCCAGCAGCTCCCTCGCGGGGAGTGGGACTGAAGCTTTCTTT. Translation gives CASSSLAGSGTEAFF.

This rearrangement joins TRBV9 to TRBJ1-1; D may be TRBD1 (6 bases). Trimming removed 5 bases at V and 5 bases at J, with 19 bases between. Germline V gene sequence: CDR1 SGDLS, CDR2 YYNGEE. The CDR3 runs 15 residues. CDR3 region: CASRPPGTSGTEAFF. The CDR3 DNA is TGTGCCAGCAGACCCCCCGGGACATCGGGGACTGAAGCTTTCTTT.

The chain combines TRBV6-4 with TRBJ1-5; D not resolved. Between the trimmed V and J ends, which lost 9 bases and 1 base, there was a span of 16 bases. The CDR3 length is 15 residues. The germline V gene has CDR1 MRHNA and CDR2 SNTAGT. This chain's CDR3 is CAREVESQSNQPQHF. DNA for the CDR3: TGTGCCAGAGAGGTCGAGTCTCAGAGCAATCAGCCCCAGCATTTT.

The chain links TRBV4-1 to TRBJ1-6; D remains ambiguous. V lost 3 bases and J 4 bases, leaving 13 bases between the germline ends. Germline V gene lookup returns CDR1 MGHRA and CDR2 YSYEKL. CDR3 size: 16 residues. CDR3 protein: CASSQYPDGYNSPLHF. CDR3 bases: TGCGCCAGCAGCCAGTACCCAGACGGTTATAATTCACCCCTCCACTTT.

The chain is built from TRBV28 and TRBJ2-6; tentative D call: TRBD1 (6 bases). This CDR3 region has 17 residues. Per the germline V gene, CDR1 is MDHEN and CDR2 is SYDVKM. V was clipped by 6 bases and J by 0 bases, with 15 bases between them. CDR3 loop: CASSPQGIGSGANVLTF. DNA for the CDR3: TGTGCCAGCAGCCCCCAGGGGATCGGCTCTGGGGCCAACGTCCTGACTTTC.

J is TRBJ2-1 and V is TRBV15; TRBD2 might be the D (5 bases). The V end lost 0 bases, the J end lost 8 bases, and 8 bases lay between the germline ends. Germline V gene lookup returns CDR1 LNHNV and CDR2 YYDKDF (reference sequence). The CDR3 runs 13 residues. The CDR3 loop is CATSREEGYEQFF. As DNA, the CDR3 is TGTGCCACCAGCAGAGAAGAGGGATATGAGCAGTTCTTC.